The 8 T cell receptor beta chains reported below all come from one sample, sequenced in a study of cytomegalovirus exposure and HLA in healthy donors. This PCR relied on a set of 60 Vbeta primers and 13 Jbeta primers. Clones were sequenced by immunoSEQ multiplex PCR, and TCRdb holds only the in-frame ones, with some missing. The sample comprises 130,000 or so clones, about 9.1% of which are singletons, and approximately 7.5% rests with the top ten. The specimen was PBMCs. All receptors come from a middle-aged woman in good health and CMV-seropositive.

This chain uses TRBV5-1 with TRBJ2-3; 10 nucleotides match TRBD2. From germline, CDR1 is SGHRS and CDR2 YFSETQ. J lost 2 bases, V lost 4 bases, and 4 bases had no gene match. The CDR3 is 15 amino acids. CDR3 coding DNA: TGCGCCAGCAGCGGGCTAGCGGGGGACACAGATACGCAGTATTTT. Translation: CASSGLAGDTDTQYF.

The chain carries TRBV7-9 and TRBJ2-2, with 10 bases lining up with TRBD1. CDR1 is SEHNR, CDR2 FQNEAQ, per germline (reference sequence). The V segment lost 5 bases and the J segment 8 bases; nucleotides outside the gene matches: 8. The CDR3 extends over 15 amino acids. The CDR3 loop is CASSGTGTGVGELFF. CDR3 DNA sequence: TGTGCCAGCAGCGGAACCGGGACAGGGGTGGGGGAGCTGTTTTTT.

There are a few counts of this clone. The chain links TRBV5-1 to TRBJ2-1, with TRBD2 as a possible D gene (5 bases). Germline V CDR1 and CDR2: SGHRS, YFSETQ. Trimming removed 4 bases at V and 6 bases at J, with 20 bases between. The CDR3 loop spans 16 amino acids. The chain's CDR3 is CASSPGRLPLGNEQFF. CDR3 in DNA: TGCGCCAGCAGCCCGGGGAGACTCCCCCTCGGCAATGAGCAGTTCTTC.

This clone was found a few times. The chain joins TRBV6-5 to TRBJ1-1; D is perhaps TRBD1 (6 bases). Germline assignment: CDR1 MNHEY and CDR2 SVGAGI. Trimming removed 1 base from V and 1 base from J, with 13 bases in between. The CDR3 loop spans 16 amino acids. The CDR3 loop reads CASSYYKGGSNTEAFF. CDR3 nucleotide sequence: TGTGCCAGCAGTTACTACAAAGGGGGTTCGAACACTGAAGCTTTCTTT.

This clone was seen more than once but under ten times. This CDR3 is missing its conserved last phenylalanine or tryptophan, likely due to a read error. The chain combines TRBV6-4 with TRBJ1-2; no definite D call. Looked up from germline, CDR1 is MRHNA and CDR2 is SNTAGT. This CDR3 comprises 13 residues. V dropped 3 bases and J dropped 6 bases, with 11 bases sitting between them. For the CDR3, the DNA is TGTGCCAGCAGTGAATCCAGAGGACATGGCTACACCCTC. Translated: CASSESRGHGYTL.

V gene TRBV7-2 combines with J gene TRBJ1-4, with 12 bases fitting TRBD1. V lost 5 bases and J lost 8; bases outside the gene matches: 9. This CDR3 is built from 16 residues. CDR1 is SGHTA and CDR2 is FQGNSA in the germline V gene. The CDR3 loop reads CASSMGQGALREKLFF. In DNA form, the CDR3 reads TGTGCCAGCAGCATGGGACAGGGGGCCCTCCGCGAAAAACTGTTTTTT.

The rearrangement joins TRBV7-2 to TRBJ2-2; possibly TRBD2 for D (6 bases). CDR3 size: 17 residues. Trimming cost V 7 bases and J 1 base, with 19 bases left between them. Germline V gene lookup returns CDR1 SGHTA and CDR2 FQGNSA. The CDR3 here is CASTLRWMRGNTGELFF. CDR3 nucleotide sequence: TGTGCCAGCACCCTAAGGTGGATGCGGGGGAACACCGGGGAGCTGTTTTTT.

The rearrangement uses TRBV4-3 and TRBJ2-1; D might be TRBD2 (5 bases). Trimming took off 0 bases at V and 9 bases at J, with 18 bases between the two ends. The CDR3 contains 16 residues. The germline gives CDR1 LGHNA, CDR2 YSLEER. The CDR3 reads CASSQDTPGWGSEQFF. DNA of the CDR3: TGCGCCAGCAGCCAAGATACTCCGGGGTGGGGTTCTGAGCAGTTCTTC.